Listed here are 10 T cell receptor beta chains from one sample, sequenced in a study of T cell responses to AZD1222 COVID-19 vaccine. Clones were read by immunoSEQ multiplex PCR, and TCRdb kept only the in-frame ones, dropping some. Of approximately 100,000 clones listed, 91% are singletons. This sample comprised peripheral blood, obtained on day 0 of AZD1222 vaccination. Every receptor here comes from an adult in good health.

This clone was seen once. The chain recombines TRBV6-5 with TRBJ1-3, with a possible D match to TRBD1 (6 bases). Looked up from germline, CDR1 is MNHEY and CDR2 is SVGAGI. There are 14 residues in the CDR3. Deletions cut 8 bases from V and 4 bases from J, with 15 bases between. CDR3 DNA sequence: TGTGCCAGCCTGGTCGTCAGGGGAGGAAACACCATATATTTT. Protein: CASLVVRGGNTIYF.

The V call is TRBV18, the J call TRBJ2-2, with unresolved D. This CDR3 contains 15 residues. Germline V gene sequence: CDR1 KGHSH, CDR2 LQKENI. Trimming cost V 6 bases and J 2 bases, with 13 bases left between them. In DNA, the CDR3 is TGTGCCAGCTCGCCAGTAAACCCAAACACCGGGGAGCTGTTTTTT. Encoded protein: CASSPVNPNTGELFF.

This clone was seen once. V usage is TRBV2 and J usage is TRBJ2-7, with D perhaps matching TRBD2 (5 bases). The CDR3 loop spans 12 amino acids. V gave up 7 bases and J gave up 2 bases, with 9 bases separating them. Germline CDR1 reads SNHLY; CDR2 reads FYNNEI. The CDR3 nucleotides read TGTGCCAGCAAGAGTAGCGCCTACGAGCAGTACTTC. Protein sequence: CASKSSAYEQYF.

CDR3 amino acids: CASSLSRALNTEAFF. Written as DNA, the CDR3 is TGTGCCAGCAGCCTAAGTCGAGCACTGAACACTGAAGCTTTCTTT. The V gene is TRBV7-3, the J gene TRBJ1-1; D gene uncertain. Germline V gene sequence: CDR1 SGHTA, CDR2 FQGTGA. V dropped 5 bases and J dropped 0 bases, with 13 bases sitting between them. The CDR3 contains 15 residues.

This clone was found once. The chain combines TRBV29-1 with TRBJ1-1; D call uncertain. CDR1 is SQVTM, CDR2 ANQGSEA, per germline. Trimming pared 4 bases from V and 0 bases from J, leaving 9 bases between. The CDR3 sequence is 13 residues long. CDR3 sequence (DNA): TGCAGCGTTGGTAGGCACCTGAACACTGAAGCTTTCTTT. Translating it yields CSVGRHLNTEAFF.

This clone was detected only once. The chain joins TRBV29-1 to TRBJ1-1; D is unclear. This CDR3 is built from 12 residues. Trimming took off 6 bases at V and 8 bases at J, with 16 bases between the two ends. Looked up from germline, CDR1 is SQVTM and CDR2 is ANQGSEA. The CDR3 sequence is CSVSRTYSEAFF. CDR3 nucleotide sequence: TGCAGCGTCTCCAGGACCTACTCAGAAGCTTTCTTT.

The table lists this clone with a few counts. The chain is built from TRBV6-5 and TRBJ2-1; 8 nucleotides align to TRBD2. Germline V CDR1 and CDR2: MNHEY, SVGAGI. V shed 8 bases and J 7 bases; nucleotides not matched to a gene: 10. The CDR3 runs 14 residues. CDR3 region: CASLGLALGNEQFF. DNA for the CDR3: TGTGCCAGCCTAGGACTAGCCCTAGGGAATGAGCAGTTCTTC.

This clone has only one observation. The CDR3 loop reads CASSERWTGQQYF. CDR3 nucleotides: TGTGCCAGCAGTGAACGCTGGACAGGACAGCAGTACTTC. J is TRBJ2-7 and V is TRBV6-1; TRBD1 aligns across 7 bases. After removal of 2 bases from V and 8 bases from J, the junction contained 6 bases not matched to a gene. The CDR3 contains 13 residues. Germline V CDR1 and CDR2: MNHNS, SASEGT.

DNA of the CDR3: TGCAGCGTTGATTCCGGGACAGGGCCCGGGGGCTACACCTTC. Its protein is CSVDSGTGPGGYTF. The rearrangement uses TRBV29-1 and TRBJ1-2; 9 bases are a match to TRBD1. Per germline, CDR1 SQVTM and CDR2 ANQGSEA. With V trimmed by 3 bases and J by 8 bases, 10 bases remained unmatched. This CDR3 contains 14 residues. Looking up the rest from reference TRBV29-1 and TRBJ1-2 gives the full variable domain: SAVISQKPSRDICQRGTSLTIQCQVDSQVTMMFWYRQQPGQSLTLIATANQGSEATYESGFVIDKFPISRPNLTFSTLTVSNMSPEDSSIYLCSVDSGTGPGGYTFGSGTRLTVV.

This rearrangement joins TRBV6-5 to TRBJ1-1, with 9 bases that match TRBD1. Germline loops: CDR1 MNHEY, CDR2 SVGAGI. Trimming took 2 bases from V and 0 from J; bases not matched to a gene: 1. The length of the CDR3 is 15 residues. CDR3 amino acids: CASSYRTGVNTEAFF. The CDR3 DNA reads TGTGCCAGCAGTTACAGGACAGGGGTGAACACTGAAGCTTTCTTT.